This T cell receptor beta chain came from a study of blood T cell repertoires in COVID-19 (dated by TCRdb to the early 2020s). Context from the whole study: Samples covering the acute and convalescent phases of COVID-19 were provided by collaborators in the United States, Italy and Spain. Samples came from the ongoing ImmuneRACE study (first 160 participants) plus 1,254 subjects from 6 global collaborators. The material from the prospective study consisted of cDNA or gDNA derived from T cells, B-cell-depleted T cells, or PBMCs. The repertoires were released in a freely available public database meant as a resource for research on the immune response to SARS-CoV-2. Where HLA class I and class II types were available, the types were taken from metadata supplied by the sample provider, not from assay-based typing. The dataset comprised deeply sampled blood TCRbeta repertoires from subjects exposed to, actively infected with, or recovered from COVID-19. Sample metadata almost always included a de-identified subject ID, COVID-19 status, age in years and sex.

General findings and caveats noted by the study authors: Clinical and demographic metadata were provided uncurated, with the amount varying by source and participant.

The germline V gene sets CDR1 to SGHDN and CDR2 to FVKESK. Trimming costs V 0 bases and J 12 bases, and their ends lie 15 bases apart. The CDR3 starts with the cysteine, ends with the phenylalanine, and has 14 residues. Solely the CDR3 DNA is kept, with 42 bases framed from the first base. Each collaborating institution followed its own protocols to collect whole blood in K2EDTA tubes. For TCRbeta analysis, collaborators shipped samples in one of three forms: frozen whole blood, isolated PBMCs, or DNA extracted from either of those sample types. This clone appeared once. What antigen it recognizes has not been identified. No clone much larger than this one lies a single base away; base qualities are absent. TCRbeta CDR3 regions were amplified from genomic DNA using the immunoSEQ Assay, a bias-controlled multiplex PCR. The original pipeline was this. Nucleated cell counts per sample were estimated from amplification of reference gene primers within the assay. To quantify the absolute abundance of each unique TCRbeta CDR3 rearrangement, sequence reads were collapsed and filtered. For each sample, productive Simpson clonality was calculated by taking the square root of Simpson's diversity index across productive rearrangements. TCRdb took over this immuneACCESS table, retaining in-frame rearrangements with V and J assigned. Such tables are incomplete; in checked studies, under half of the missing clones stem from an unresolved V gene, and the remainder is unexplained. Clonal size and the V and J genes are those of that table, whereas D and trimming came from the DNA. The sample includes 55,000 to 80,000 clones, with about 86% observed a single time. The top ten clones comprise roughly 6.7% of the sample.

The source material was peripheral blood. This TCR was recovered from a human donor in a cohort sampled during active COVID-19. Rearrangement joined TRBV14 to TRBJ2-1, with a tentative D gene TRBD2 over 5 matching bases. The sequence in DNA is TGTGCCAGCAGCCAAGATAGGCTCACTAGTTGGCAGTTCTTC. Protein translation: CASSQDRLTSWQFF. Extended through the reference TRBV14 and TRBJ2-1 proteins, this CDR3 yields the full variable domain: EAGVTQFPSHSVIEKGQTVTLRCDPISGHDNLYWYRRVMGKEIKFLLHFVKESKQDESGMPNNRFLAERTGGTYSTLKVQPAELEDSGVYFCASSQDRLTSWQFFGPGTRLTVL.